The rows below give T cell receptor beta chains drawn from one sample of a study of T-cell reconstitution after alpha-beta-depleted transplantation in children. A single record per CDR3 protein comes from TCRdb applying MiXCR to the PCR reads. The table shows about 230,000 distinct CDR3 sequences, with about 9.2% occurring only once. This sample comprised PBMCs from the stem cell graft donor, obtained from the stem cell graft. These receptors all come from a human donor who donated a stem cell graft to a child with acute lymphoblastic leukemia. CDR3s include the opening cysteine and the closing phenylalanine or tryptophan. A D gene is named only where the DNA matches it firmly. A clone size is listed for some rows: how often the clone was seen (once, few, many), or a class if it is expanded.

d_call,v_call,cdr3_length,clone_size,j_call,cdr3_nt,cdr3_aa
NA,TRBV14,13,many,TRBJ2-7,TGTGCCAGCAGCCCGGGGGGCCCCTACGAGCAGTACTTC,CASSPGGPYEQYF
NA,TRBV29-1,12,NA,TRBJ2-2,TGCAGCGTTTCGAGATACACCGGGGAGCTGTTTTTT,CSVSRYTGELFF
TRBD1,TRBV29-1,15,NA,TRBJ2-7,TGCAGCGTGACGAGACAGGGGCTTAGCTCCTACGAGCAGTACTTC,CSVTRQGLSSYEQYF
NA,TRBV12-3/TRBV12-4,15,many,TRBJ1-3,TGTGCCAGCAGTTTAAGCGATCTGGGGAGAAACACCATATATTTT,CASSLSDLGRNTIYF
TRBD1,TRBV7-6,18,many,TRBJ1-3,TGTGCCAGCAGCTTAGTAGGACAGGGGCAAAACTCTGGAAACACCATATATTTT,CASSLVGQGQNSGNTIYF
NA,TRBV2,13,few,TRBJ1-2,TGTGCCAGCAGTGTTGGGGGGGCGTATGGCTACACCTTC,CASSVGGAYGYTF
TRBD1,TRBV5-1,15,many,TRBJ2-2,TGCGCCAGCAGCTTAGGGACAGAGAACACCGGGGAGCTGTTTTTT,CASSLGTENTGELFF
TRBD2,TRBV5-1,14,many,TRBJ2-3,TGCGCCAGCAGCCCGGAAGGCCTAGCGGGGTCCCAGTATTTT,CASSPEGLAGSQYF
NA,TRBV7-9,15,few,TRBJ1-2,TGTGCCAGCAGCTTAATTATCCAGATTAACTATGGCTACACCTTC,CASSLIIQINYGYTF
NA,TRBV7-2,17,NA,TRBJ2-6,TGTGCCAGCAGGGGGTCAGGGGCGCCGGTTGGGGCCAACGTCCTGACTTTC,CASRGSGAPVGANVLTF
TRBD2,TRBV7-2,16,NA,TRBJ2-1,TGTGCCAGCAGCACCAATAGCGGGGGGGCTCGAAATGAGCAGTTCTTC,CASSTNSGGARNEQFF
TRBD1,TRBV7-2,16,many,TRBJ1-3,TGTGCCAGCAGCTCAGGCCAGGGGGGAGCTGGAAACACCATATATTTT,CASSSGQGGAGNTIYF
TRBD1,TRBV29-1,14,NA,TRBJ2-1,TGCAGCGTGTCCGACAGGGTCTCCTACAATGAGCAGTTCTTC,CSVSDRVSYNEQFF
NA,TRBV7-8,17,few,TRBJ2-1,TGTGCCAGCAGCTTAGAATTCGGGAAAAACGATAAGCATGAGCAGTTCTTC,CASSLEFGKNDKHEQFF
NA,TRBV7-2,13,few,TRBJ2-3,TGTGCCAGCAGCTTAGAACAGTTTGGTACGCAGTATTTT,CASSLEQFGTQYF
TRBD1,TRBV7-9,14,many,TRBJ1-1,TGTGCCAGCAGACGGGGACAGGGTCGAACTGAAGCTTTCTTT,CASRRGQGRTEAFF
NA,TRBV18,17,few,TRBJ2-1,TGTGCCAGCTCACCATCTTTACGGTCCTCGGCCGCCAATGAGCAGTTCTTC,CASSPSLRSSAANEQFF
TRBD1,TRBV5-1,17,few,TRBJ1-2,TGCGCCAGCAGCATCGGACAGGGAGCCCTAATCAGCTATGGCTACACCTTC,CASSIGQGALISYGYTF
TRBD2,TRBV29-1,11,many,TRBJ2-3,TGCAGCGTTGAGGGGACTACCCCTCAGTATTTT,CSVEGTTPQYF
NA,TRBV12-3/TRBV12-4,15,NA,TRBJ2-1,TGTGCCAGCAGTTTAGCGGGACTCTCCTACAATGAGCAGTTCTTC,CASSLAGLSYNEQFF
TRBD2,TRBV12-3/TRBV12-4,16,many,TRBJ2-5,TGTGCCAGCAGTTACCTCGGGCGGGGGGACGGAGAGACCCAGTACTTC,CASSYLGRGDGETQYF
NA,TRBV9,14,few,TRBJ1-1,TGTGCCAGCAGCGTAGGGGGTTTCAACACTGAAGCTTTCTTT,CASSVGGFNTEAFF
TRBD2,TRBV20-1,14,NA,TRBJ2-3,TGCAGTGCCCCAGCGGGGGGATTTCCAGATACGCAGTATTTT,CSAPAGGFPDTQYF
TRBD1,TRBV7-9,15,NA,TRBJ1-2,TGTGCCAGCAGCTGGACAGGGGGCACCCCTTATGGCTACACCTTC,CASSWTGGTPYGYTF
NA,TRBV12-3/TRBV12-4,13,few,TRBJ1-2,TGTGCCAGCAGTTTATTTTCGGGTAATGGCTACACCTTC,CASSLFSGNGYTF
NA,TRBV19,13,few,TRBJ2-5,TGTGCCAGTAGTATAGTGGCAGAAGAGACCCAGTACTTC,CASSIVAEETQYF
TRBD1,TRBV11-2,19,NA,TRBJ2-3,TGTGCCAGCAGCTTAAGCAGGGGGGACGGGACAGGGAAGAGGGATACGCAGTATTTT,CASSLSRGDGTGKRDTQYF
NA,TRBV20-1,15,NA,TRBJ1-5,TGCAGTGCTTTTTCGGCAGGAGAAAGTAATCAGCCCCAGCATTTT,CSAFSAGESNQPQHF
TRBD1,TRBV5-1,13,NA,TRBJ2-7,TGCGCCAGCAGCTTAACAGGGGTCTACGAGCAGTACTTC,CASSLTGVYEQYF
NA,TRBV20-1,12,few,TRBJ1-1,TGCAGTGCTTCTAAACCGAACACTGAAGCTTTCTTT,CSASKPNTEAFF
TRBD1,TRBV7-9,18,many,TRBJ2-7,TGTGCCAGCAGCCCGCCTGCAGGACAGGGGGCGCGTAACTACGAGCAGTACTTC,CASSPPAGQGARNYEQYF
NA,TRBV4-3,18,many,TRBJ1-4,TGCGCCAGCAGCCAAGATGCGCGAGTATTTGCAACTAATGAAAAACTGTTTTTT,CASSQDARVFATNEKLFF
NA,TRBV20-1,15,NA,TRBJ2-5,TGCAGTGCTAGATTCCCAAGTGGTAGGGGAGAGACCCAGTACTTC,CSARFPSGRGETQYF
NA,TRBV21-1,13,few,TRBJ1-1,TGTGCCAGCAGTAGGCCAGGGAACACTGAAGCTTTCTTT,CASSRPGNTEAFF
NA,TRBV7-6,17,few,TRBJ2-5,TGTGCCAGCAGCTACCCGGGGGACCCATTCTACCAAGAGACCCAGTACTTC,CASSYPGDPFYQETQYF
NA,TRBV4-3,16,NA,TRBJ2-6,TGCGCCAGCAGCCAAGACCGGGTGTCCGGGGCCAACGTCCTGACTTTC,CASSQDRVSGANVLTF